This T cell receptor beta chain was found in a study of blood T cell repertoires in COVID-19. About the study: Samples of COVID-19 (acute and convalescent) were obtained from the United States, Italy and Spain. Nucleic acid was either cDNA or gDNA, and it came from T cells, B-cell-depleted T cells, or PBMCs.

Per the study methods: Amplification from reference gene primers served as the basis for estimated nucleated cell counts. Clones were read by immunoSEQ multiplex PCR, and TCRdb kept only the in-frame ones, dropping some. V and J calls and clone size follow that table, whereas D and trimming were derived from the DNA. The sample carries about 93,000 clones, around four fifths recorded once. This clonotype was sampled from a human donor in a cohort sampled during active COVID-19. The sample consisted of peripheral blood.

CDR3 sequence (DNA): TGTGCCAGCAGTTTGGGACTAGCGGCTTACAATGAGCAGTTCTTC. Its translation: CASSLGLAAYNEQFF. The chain combines TRBV27 with TRBJ2-1; 11 bases agree with TRBD2. The CDR3 has 15 amino acids. With V trimmed by 3 bases and J by 4 bases, 2 bases remained unmatched. Looked up from germline, CDR1 is MNHEY and CDR2 is SMNVEV (reference sequence).